The present T cell receptor beta chain was sequenced within a study of OX40 agonist ivuxolimab in advanced cancers. Turning to the study itself: With ivuxolimab, an agonistic anti-OX40 (CD134) antibody, patients were treated.

Clones were read by immunoSEQ multiplex PCR, and TCRdb kept only the in-frame ones, dropping some. Of about 61,000 clones in the sample, 89% were seen once. The CDR3 runs 19 residues. Germline trimming cut 5 bases from V and 5 bases from J; bases unmatched to any gene: 22. Germline CDR1 reads SGHAT; CDR2 reads FQNNGV. The sequencing used CD4+ or CD8+ T cells sorted from blood, collected in a trial of the OX40 agonist ivuxolimab. The TCR comes from an adult with an advanced solid tumor such as melanoma, head and neck, liver or kidney cancer. This rearrangement joins TRBV11-2 to TRBJ2-7, with 9 bases fitting TRBD1. The CDR3 nucleotides read TGTGCCAGCAGCCCTAATCCCTACCACACAGGGGGCGAGTACGACGAGCAGTACTTC. As protein: CASSPNPYHTGGEYDEQYF.